Below, 15 T cell receptor beta chains from the same sample are listed, as sequenced in a study of radiotherapy plus CTLA-4 blockade in lung cancer. Sequencing used immunoSEQ multiplex PCR; TCRdb keeps in-frame clones, though not all of them. The table shows about 25,000 clones, with over 70% occurring only once. This sample comprised peripheral blood, obtained from a patient treated with radiotherapy plus ipilimumab. The receptor set was obtained from a human donor with non-small cell lung cancer who had stable disease on radiotherapy plus ipilimumab.

The rearrangement joins TRBV4-2 to TRBJ2-7; D gene ambiguous. This CDR3 has 12 amino acids. V was clipped by 0 bases and J by 2 bases, with 2 bases between them. Per germline, CDR1 LGHNA and CDR2 YNFKEQ. The CDR3 region is CASSQDTYEQYF. CDR3 DNA sequence: TGTGCCAGCAGCCAAGATACCTACGAGCAGTACTTC.

The V gene is TRBV7-2, the J gene TRBJ2-7, with D maybe TRBD1 (5 bases). In germline, CDR1 is SGHTA, CDR2 FQGNSA. The length of the CDR3 is 14 residues. V gave up 1 base and J gave up 4 bases, with 11 bases separating them. DNA for the CDR3: TGTGCCAGCAGCTTAGGGGGCCCTAGGTACGAGCAGTACTTC. Protein product: CASSLGGPRYEQYF.

The rearrangement uses TRBV2 and TRBJ2-5; D remains ambiguous. Trimming left V 6 bases short and J 2 bases short, with 19 bases between. CDR1 SNHLY and CDR2 FYNNEI come from the germline V gene. This CDR3 has 16 residues. CDR3 sequence: CASRRRPGLVQETQYF. CDR3 DNA sequence: TGTGCCAGCAGGAGAAGGCCGGGCCTGGTTCAAGAGACCCAGTACTTC.

This chain joins TRBV6-1 and TRBJ2-1; unclear D gene. This CDR3 spans 15 amino acids. The germline CDR1 and CDR2 sequences are MNHNS and SASEGT. Trimming took 0 bases from V and 2 from J, leaving 8 bases between them. CDR3 protein: CASSEARPTYNEQFF. The CDR3 nucleotides are TGTGCCAGCAGTGAAGCGAGGCCAACCTACAATGAGCAGTTCTTC.

The rearrangement links TRBV4-1 to TRBJ2-2, with D unresolved. The germline V and J ends were trimmed by 1 base and 4 bases, with 16 bases remaining between them. Germline assignment: CDR1 MGHRA and CDR2 YSYEKL. The CDR3 runs 17 residues. The CDR3 region is CASSQVNSRASTGELFF. In DNA, the CDR3 is TGCGCCAGCAGCCAAGTAAATTCAAGGGCTAGCACCGGGGAGCTGTTTTTT.

CDR3 region: CASSLGASTDTQYF. The CDR3, as DNA: TGTGCCAGCAGCTTAGGCGCTAGCACAGATACGCAGTATTTT. This sequence joins TRBV7-9 and TRBJ2-3; D is ambiguous. V dropped 1 base and J dropped 0 bases, with 5 bases sitting between them. Germline values: CDR1 SEHNR, CDR2 FQNEAQ (reference sequence). The CDR3 contains 14 residues.

The V and J genes are TRBV29-1 and TRBJ2-1; D tentatively reads TRBD1 or TRBD2 (5 bases each). Deletions cut 0 bases from V and 4 bases from J, with 10 bases between. Germline assignment: CDR1 SQVTM and CDR2 ANQGSEA. The CDR3 consists of 14 residues. The CDR3 DNA sequence: TGCAGCGTTGAAGAGGGACGTTCGTACAATGAGCAGTTCTTC. It translates to CSVEEGRSYNEQFF.

This chain joins TRBV5-6 and TRBJ2-3; D possibly matches TRBD1 or TRBD2 (7 bases each). The CDR3 is 17 residues long. The V gene's germline CDR1 is SGHDT and CDR2 YYEEEE. V dropped 0 bases and J dropped 3 bases, with 17 bases sitting between them. The CDR3 region is CASSLGIQGGGTDTQYF. For the CDR3, the DNA is TGTGCCAGCAGCTTGGGAATTCAGGGGGGAGGGACAGATACGCAGTATTTT.

This chain's CDR3 is CASSLGLAGTDTQYF. The CDR3 DNA is TGTGCCAGCAGCTTGGGACTAGCGGGGACAGATACGCAGTATTTT. J is TRBJ2-3 and V is TRBV7-9; the match to TRBD2 covers 13 bases. V trimming: 3 bases; J trimming: 3 bases; junction bases outside the gene matches: 0. The germline gives CDR1 SEHNR, CDR2 FQNEAQ (reference sequence). The CDR3 consists of 15 residues.

This clone was seen just once. The rearrangement uses TRBV30 and TRBJ2-7; D not certain. Germline CDR1 and CDR2: GTSNPN and SVGIG (reference sequence). Trimming removed 5 bases from V and 0 bases from J, with 8 bases in between. CDR3 length equals 12 residues. The CDR3 here is CAWGSSSYEQYF. The CDR3 region has the DNA TGTGCCTGGGGTAGTAGCTCCTACGAGCAGTACTTC.

The chain is built from TRBV5-6 and TRBJ2-6, with D unclear. Germline V gene lookup returns CDR1 SGHDT and CDR2 YYEEEE. The CDR3 extends over 17 amino acids. Deletions cut 2 bases from V and 0 bases from J, with 12 bases between. CDR3 in DNA: TGTGCCAGCAGCTTCTCCAGCCGCTACTCTGGGGCCAACGTCCTGACTTTC. The encoded protein is CASSFSSRYSGANVLTF.

On this clone: This specimen includes other DNA sequences encoding the same CDR3. The chain employs TRBV4-3 and TRBJ1-2; a possible D gene is TRBD1 (6 bases). CDR1 and CDR2 from the germline V gene are LGHNA and YSLEER. The CDR3 is 15 amino acids. Trimming pared 0 bases from V and 8 bases from J, leaving 16 bases between. The CDR3 DNA sequence: TGCGCCAGCAGCCAAGATCGGCTACAGGGCGAAGGCTACACCTTC. Its translation: CASSQDRLQGEGYTF.

V is TRBV10-1 and J is TRBJ2-2; D is perhaps TRBD1 (5 bases). From germline, CDR1 is WNHNN and CDR2 SYGVQD (reference sequence). The V gene lost 0 bases and the J gene lost 7 bases, with 9 bases spanning the gap. This CDR3 spans 14 amino acids. The CDR3 sequence is CASSESGRDGELFF. The CDR3 bases are TGCGCCAGCAGTGAGTCTGGCAGGGACGGGGAGCTGTTTTTT.

This clone was picked up one time. Different DNA sequences within this sample yield the same CDR3. The V gene is TRBV18, the J gene TRBJ1-3, with D possibly TRBD1 on 6 matching bases. V was trimmed by 3 bases and J by 3 bases, leaving 9 bases between them. The CDR3 is 14 residues long. The germline V gene encodes CDR1 KGHSH and CDR2 LQKENI. CDR3 in amino acids: CASSPTGDGNTIYF. In nucleotides, the CDR3 is TGTGCCAGCTCACCGACAGGAGATGGAAACACCATATATTTT.

This clone was seen more than once but under ten times. The genes are TRBV7-9 and TRBJ2-5, with 11 nucleotides matching TRBD1. The germline V gene has CDR1 SEHNR and CDR2 FQNEAQ (reference sequence). The CDR3 has 16 amino acids. V lost 5 bases to trimming and J lost 4 bases; unmatched junction nucleotides: 9. CDR3 in DNA: TGTGCCAGCAGCCGTTCCGGACAGGGGGCGGGAGAGACCCAGTACTTC. Protein product: CASSRSGQGAGETQYF.